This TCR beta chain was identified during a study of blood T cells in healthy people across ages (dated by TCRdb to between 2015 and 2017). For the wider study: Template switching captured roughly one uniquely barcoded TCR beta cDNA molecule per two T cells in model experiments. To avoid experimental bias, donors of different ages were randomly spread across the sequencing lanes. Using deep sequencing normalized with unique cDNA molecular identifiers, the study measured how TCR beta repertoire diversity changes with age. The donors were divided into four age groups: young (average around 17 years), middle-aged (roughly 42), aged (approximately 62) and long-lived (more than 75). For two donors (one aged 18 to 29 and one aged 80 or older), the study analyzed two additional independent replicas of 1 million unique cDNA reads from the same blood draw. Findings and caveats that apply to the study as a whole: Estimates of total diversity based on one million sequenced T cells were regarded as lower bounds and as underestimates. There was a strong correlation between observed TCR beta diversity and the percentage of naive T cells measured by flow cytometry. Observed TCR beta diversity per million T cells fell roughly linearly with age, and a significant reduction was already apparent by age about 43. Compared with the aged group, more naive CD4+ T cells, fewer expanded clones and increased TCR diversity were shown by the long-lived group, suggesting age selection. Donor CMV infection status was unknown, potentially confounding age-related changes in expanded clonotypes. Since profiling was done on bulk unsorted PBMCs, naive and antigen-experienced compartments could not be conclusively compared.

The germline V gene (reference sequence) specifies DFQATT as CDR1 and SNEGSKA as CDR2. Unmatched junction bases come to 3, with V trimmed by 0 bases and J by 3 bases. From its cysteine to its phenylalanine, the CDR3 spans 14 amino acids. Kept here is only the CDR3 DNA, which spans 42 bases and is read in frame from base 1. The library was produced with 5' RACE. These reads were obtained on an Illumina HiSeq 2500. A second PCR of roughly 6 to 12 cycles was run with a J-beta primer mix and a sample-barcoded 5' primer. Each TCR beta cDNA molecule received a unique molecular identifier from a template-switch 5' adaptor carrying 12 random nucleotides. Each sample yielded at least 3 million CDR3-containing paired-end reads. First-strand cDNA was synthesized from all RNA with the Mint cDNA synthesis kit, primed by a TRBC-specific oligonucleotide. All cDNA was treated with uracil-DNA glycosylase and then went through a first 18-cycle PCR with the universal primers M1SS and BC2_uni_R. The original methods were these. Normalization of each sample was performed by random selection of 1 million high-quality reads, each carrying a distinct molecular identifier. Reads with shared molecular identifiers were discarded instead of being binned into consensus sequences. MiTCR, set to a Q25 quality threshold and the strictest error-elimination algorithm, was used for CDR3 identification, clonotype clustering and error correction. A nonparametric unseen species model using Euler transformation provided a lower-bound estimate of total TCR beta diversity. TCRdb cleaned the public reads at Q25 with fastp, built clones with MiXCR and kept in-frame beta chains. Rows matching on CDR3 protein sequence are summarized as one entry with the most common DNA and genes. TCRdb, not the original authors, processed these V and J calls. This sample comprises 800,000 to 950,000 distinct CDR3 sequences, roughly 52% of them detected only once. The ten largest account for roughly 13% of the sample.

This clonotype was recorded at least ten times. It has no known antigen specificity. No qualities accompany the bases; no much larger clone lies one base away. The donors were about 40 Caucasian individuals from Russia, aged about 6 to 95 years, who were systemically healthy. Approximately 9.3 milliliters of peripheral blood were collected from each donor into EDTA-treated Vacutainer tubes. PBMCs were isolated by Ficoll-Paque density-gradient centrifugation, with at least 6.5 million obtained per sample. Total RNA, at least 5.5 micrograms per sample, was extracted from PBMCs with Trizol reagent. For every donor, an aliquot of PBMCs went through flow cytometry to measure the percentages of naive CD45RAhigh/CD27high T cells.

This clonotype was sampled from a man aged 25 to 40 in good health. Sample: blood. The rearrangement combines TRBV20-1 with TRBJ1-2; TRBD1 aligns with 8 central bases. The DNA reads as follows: TGCAGTGCTAGAGATGACAGGGGAGACTATGGCTACACCTTC. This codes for CSARDDRGDYGYTF.